Shown below are 10 T cell receptor beta chains from a single sample sequenced in a study of blood T cell repertoires in COVID-19. TCRdb's copy holds only in-frame clones and misses some; the assay was immunoSEQ multiplex PCR. The table records about 240,000 clones, about 88% of them present only once. The specimen was peripheral blood. These TCRs come from a woman between 50 and 59 years old with COVID-19, enrolled during active disease.

The chain has TRBV11-3 and TRBJ2-2, with 14 bases lining up with TRBD2. V lost 3 bases to trimming and J lost 5 bases; unmatched junction nucleotides: 2. From germline, CDR1 is SGHNT and CDR2 YENEEA. The CDR3 extends over 16 amino acids. CDR3 sequence (DNA): TGTGCCAGCAGCTTGGGACTAGCGGGGGTAACCGGGGAGCTGTTTTTT. It translates to CASSLGLAGVTGELFF.

This chain links TRBV4-1 with TRBJ1-4, with unresolved D. This CDR3 has 18 amino acids. Germline V lookup: CDR1 MGHRA, CDR2 YSYEKL. Trimming removed 1 base from V and 8 bases from J, with 23 bases in between. The CDR3 region has the DNA TGCGCCAGCAGCCAAGTGAGGCGCCGTCTGCCCTCCGAAGAAAAACTGTTTTTT. Translating gives CASSQVRRRLPSEEKLFF.

J is TRBJ1-1 and V is TRBV4-3, with a possible D match to TRBD1 (5 bases). This CDR3 is built from 15 residues. Germline CDR1 reads LGHNA; CDR2 reads YSLEER. V was shortened by 1 base and J by 8 bases, with 17 bases between the two germline ends. As DNA, the CDR3 is TGCGCCAGCAGCCAAGTGAGAACAGGCATTAGCGAAGCTTTCTTT. Amino acids: CASSQVRTGISEAFF.

V is TRBV21-1 and J is TRBJ2-3; the D segment call TRBD2 is taken from the table without a DNA check. TRBV21-1 is labeled a pseudogene. This CDR3 is 13 amino acids long. The chain's CDR3 is CASSKNPGDTQYF. The DNA of the CDR3 is TGTGCCAGCAGCAAAAATCCCGGGGATACGCAGTATTTT.

The J gene is TRBJ2-3, the V gene TRBV10-3, with 11 nucleotides matching TRBD2. Trimming removed 7 bases from V and 5 bases from J; junction bases left unmatched: 11. Germline V lookup: CDR1 ENHRY, CDR2 SYGVKD. CDR3 length: 16 amino acids. CDR3 sequence (DNA): TGTGCCATCAAGGAACGTAGCGGGGGGGCCTTAGATACGCAGTATTTT. Translated, it gives CAIKERSGGALDTQYF.

The chain carries TRBV30 and TRBJ2-6; 7 bases are shared with TRBD1. Germline lookup yields CDR1 GTSNPN and CDR2 SVGIG (reference sequence). The length of the CDR3 is 15 residues. Losses at the gene ends were 2 bases for V and 3 bases for J; bases not matched to a gene: 4. The CDR3 loop is CAWSPHRGGANVLTF. Written as DNA, the CDR3 is TGTGCCTGGAGTCCTCACAGGGGTGGGGCCAACGTCCTGACTTTC.

V and J are TRBV19 and TRBJ1-5, with D possibly TRBD1 on 5 matching bases. The CDR3 length is 14 residues. Germline CDR1 and CDR2: LNHDA and SQIVND (reference sequence). V was pared by 4 bases and J by 3 bases, with 10 bases between. CDR3 amino acids: CASSTQGNNQPQHF. CDR3 DNA sequence: TGTGCCAGTAGTACTCAGGGTAACAATCAGCCCCAGCATTTT. Full variable domain (outside the CDR3, taken from reference TRBV19 and TRBJ1-5): DGGITQSPKYLFRKEGQNVTLSCEQNLNHDAMYWYRQDPGQGLRLIYYSQIVNDFQKGDIAEGYSVSREKKESFPLTVTSAQKNPTAFYLCASSTQGNNQPQHFGDGTRLSIL.

The genes are TRBV7-2 and TRBJ2-1; 8 positions match TRBD2. Germline CDR1 reads SGHTA; CDR2 reads FQGNSA. CDR3 size: 16 residues. V gave up 4 bases and J gave up 5 bases; unmatched junction bases: 10. CDR3 sequence: CASSSIPGGADNEQFF. CDR3 sequence (DNA): TGTGCCAGCAGCTCAATCCCCGGGGGGGCTGACAATGAGCAGTTCTTC.

The J gene is TRBJ2-1, the V gene TRBV11-3; D is possibly TRBD1 (6 bases). V lost 3 bases to trimming and J lost 15 bases, with 18 bases between them. This CDR3 comprises 13 residues. Per the germline V gene, CDR1 is SGHNT and CDR2 is YENEEA. CDR3: CASSLRTQTGLFF. Written as DNA, the CDR3 is TGTGCCAGCAGCTTGAGGACCCAAACAGGGCTGTTCTTC.

The J gene is TRBJ2-7, the V gene TRBV14, with 9 positions matching TRBD1. The CDR3 sequence is 16 residues long. CDR1 and CDR2 (germline): SGHDN, FVKESK. The V and J ends lost 1 base and 6 bases, in that order; junction bases with no gene match: 10. CDR3 coding DNA: TGTGCCAGCAGCCAAGTCGAACAGGGGGCTGGTGGCGAGCAGTACTTC. Protein product: CASSQVEQGAGGEQYF. The variable domain in full, completed from reference TRBV14 and TRBJ2-7, reads EAGVTQFPSHSVIEKGQTVTLRCDPISGHDNLYWYRRVMGKEIKFLLHFVKESKQDESGMPNNRFLAERTGGTYSTLKVQPAELEDSGVYFCASSQVEQGAGGEQYFGPGTRLTVT.